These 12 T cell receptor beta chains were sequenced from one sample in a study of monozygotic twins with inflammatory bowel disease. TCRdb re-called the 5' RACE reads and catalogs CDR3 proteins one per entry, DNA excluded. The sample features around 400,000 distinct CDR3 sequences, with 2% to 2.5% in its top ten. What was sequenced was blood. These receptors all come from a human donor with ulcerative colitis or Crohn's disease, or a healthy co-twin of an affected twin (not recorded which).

CDR3 region: CASSLWQANTGELFF. The chain has TRBV12-3 or TRBV12-4 and TRBJ2-2. The CDR3 length is 15 residues.

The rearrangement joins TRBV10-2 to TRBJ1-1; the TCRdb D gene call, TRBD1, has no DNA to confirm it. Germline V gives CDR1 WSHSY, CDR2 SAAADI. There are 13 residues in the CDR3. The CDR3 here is CASNKGFDTEAFF.

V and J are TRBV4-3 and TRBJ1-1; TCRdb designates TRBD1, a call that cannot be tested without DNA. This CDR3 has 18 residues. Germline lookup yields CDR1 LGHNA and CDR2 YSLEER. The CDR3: CASSVVAPRQGMNTEAFF.

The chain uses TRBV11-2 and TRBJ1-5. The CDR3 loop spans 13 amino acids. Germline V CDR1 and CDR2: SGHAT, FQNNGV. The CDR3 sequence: CASDSTGLQPQHF.

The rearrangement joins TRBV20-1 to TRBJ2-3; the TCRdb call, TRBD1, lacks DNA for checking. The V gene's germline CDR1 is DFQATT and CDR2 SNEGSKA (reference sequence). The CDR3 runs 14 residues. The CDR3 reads CSARGGTITDTQYF.

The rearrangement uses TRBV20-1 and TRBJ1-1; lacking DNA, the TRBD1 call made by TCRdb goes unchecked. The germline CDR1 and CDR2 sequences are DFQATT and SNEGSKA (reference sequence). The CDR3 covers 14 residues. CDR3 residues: CSQHGTNMNTEAFF.

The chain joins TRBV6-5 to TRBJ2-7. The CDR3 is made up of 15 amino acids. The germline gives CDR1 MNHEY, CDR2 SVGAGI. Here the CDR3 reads CASSYSRIRLDEQYF.

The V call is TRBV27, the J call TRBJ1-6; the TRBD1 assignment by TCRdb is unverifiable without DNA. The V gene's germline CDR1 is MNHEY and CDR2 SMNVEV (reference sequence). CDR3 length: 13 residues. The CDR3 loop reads CASSLFTGPPLHF.

The CDR3: CSVEAGPYEQYF. The V and J genes are TRBV29-1 and TRBJ2-7. The CDR3 contains 12 residues. Germline V gene lookup returns CDR1 SQVTM and CDR2 ANQGSEA.

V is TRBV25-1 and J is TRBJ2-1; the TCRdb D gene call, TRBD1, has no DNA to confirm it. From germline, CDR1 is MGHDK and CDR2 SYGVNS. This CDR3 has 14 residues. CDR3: CASSHSWDANEQFF. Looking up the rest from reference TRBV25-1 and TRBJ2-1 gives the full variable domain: EADIYQTPRYLVIGTGKKITLECSQTMGHDKMYWYQQDPGMELHLIHYSYGVNSTEKGDLSSESTVSRIRTEHFPLTLESARPSHTSQYLCASSHSWDANEQFFGPGTRLTVL.

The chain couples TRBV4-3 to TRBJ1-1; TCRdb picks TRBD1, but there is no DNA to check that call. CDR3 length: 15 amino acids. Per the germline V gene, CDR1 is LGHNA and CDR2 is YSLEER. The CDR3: CASSQDRGGNTEAFF.

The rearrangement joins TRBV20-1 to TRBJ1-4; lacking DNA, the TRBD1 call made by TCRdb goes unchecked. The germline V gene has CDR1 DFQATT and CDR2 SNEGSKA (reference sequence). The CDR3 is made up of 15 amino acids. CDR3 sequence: CSARRSGQGVKKLFF.